Below, one T cell receptor beta chain is given with its context. Antigen unknown. The germline gives CDR1 SGHAT, CDR2 FQNNGV. The CDR3 is 15 residues long. Trimming took 3 bases from V and 5 from J, leaving 16 bases between them. This sample was included in a study of T-cell reconstitution after alpha-beta-depleted transplantation in children. Using unique molecular identifiers, the investigators prepared the TCRbeta library. TCRdb reprocessed the PCR reads with MiXCR, giving one entry per CDR3 protein. This repertoire shows about 200,000 distinct CDR3 sequences, approximately 6.3% found once; its top ten account for just over 5.5%. General study findings and limits: At one year after transplant, newly produced T cells mostly accounted for T-cell counts and diversity. Approximately two months post-transplant, alpha-beta T cells reportedly originated from several hundred expanded graft clones.

Sequenced here: PBMCs, sampled before TCRalphabeta/CD19-depleted stem cell transplant. The V and J genes are TRBV11-2 and TRBJ2-5; tentatively, D is TRBD2 (5 bases). The receptor comes from a boy younger than 10 with acute lymphoblastic leukemia, due to receive a stem cell transplant. The CDR3 here is CASSLEVAMGETQYF. The CDR3 coding sequence is TGTGCCAGCAGCTTGGAGGTAGCGATGGGGGAGACCCAGTACTTC. The full variable domain, in which reference TRBV11-2 and TRBJ2-5 provide the parts outside the CDR3, is EAGVAQSPRYKIIEKRQSVAFWCNPISGHATLYWYQQILGQGPKLLIQFQNNGVVDDSQLPKDRFSAERLKGVDSTLKIQPAKLEDSAVYLCASSLEVAMGETQYFGPGTRLLVL.